These 10 T cell receptor beta chains came from one sample sequenced in a study of T-cell memory formation after mild COVID-19. MiXCR was run by TCRdb on the 5' RACE reads, yielding one entry per CDR3 protein. The table lists 300,000 to 350,000 distinct CDR3 sequences, 13% to 15% of them singletons, with roughly a fifth in the top ten. Input material: PBMCs or a T cell subset sorted from them (not recorded which). These receptors came from a man between 18 and 29 years old who had mild COVID-19 (a few samples of this study predate the infection). Cell type and time point are not known.

This clonotype has only a few counts. J is TRBJ2-7 and V is TRBV6-5; TRBD1 matches 8 bases. V was pared by 8 bases and J by 3 bases, with 6 bases of the junction left unmatched. Per the germline V gene, CDR1 is MNHEY and CDR2 is SVGAGI. The CDR3 is 13 residues long. This chain's CDR3 is CASRRGPLYEQYF. Here the CDR3 DNA reads TGTGCCAGCCGCAGGGGGCCCCTCTACGAGCAGTACTTC.

This clonotype has just a few counts. The J gene is TRBJ2-1, the V gene TRBV6-2 or TRBV6-3, with D tentatively TRBD1 or TRBD2 (5 bases each). In germline, CDR1 is MNHEY, CDR2 SVGEGT. Between the trimmed V and J ends, which lost 3 bases and 0 bases, there was a span of 15 bases. This CDR3 is built from 17 residues. The CDR3 is CASSYRQDGASYNEQFF. As DNA, the CDR3 is TGTGCCAGCAGTTATCGGCAGGACGGGGCCTCCTACAATGAGCAGTTCTTC.

The chain links TRBV20-1 to TRBJ1-2; D is unresolved. Germline CDR1 reads DFQATT; CDR2 reads SNEGSKA (reference sequence). The CDR3 runs to 14 residues. The germline V and J ends were trimmed by 0 bases and 5 bases, with 13 bases remaining between them. The CDR3 DNA sequence: TGCAGTGCTAGAGATTATAAAAAATTTTATGGCTACACCTTC. Its protein product is CSARDYKKFYGYTF.

The V gene is TRBV2, the J gene TRBJ1-1; D not certain. The V gene lost 3 bases and the J gene lost 1 base, with 6 bases spanning the gap. Germline CDR1 and CDR2: SNHLY and FYNNEI. CDR3 size: 13 residues. The CDR3 DNA follows: TGTGCCAGCAGTGATGAACAGAACACTGAAGCTTTCTTT. Protein: CASSDEQNTEAFF.

There are a few counts of this clonotype. The chain carries TRBV5-1 and TRBJ2-1, with 8 bases that match TRBD1. Germline CDR1 reads SGHRS; CDR2 reads YFSETQ. V shed 3 bases, J shed 6 bases, and the junction held 8 bases outside the gene matches. The CDR3 sequence is 15 residues long. CDR3: CASSSTGVEGNEQFF. The CDR3 coding sequence is TGCGCCAGCAGCTCGACAGGGGTTGAGGGCAATGAGCAGTTCTTC.

V and J are TRBV6-2 or TRBV6-3 and TRBJ2-7, with unresolved D. The V and J ends lost 0 bases and 3 bases respectively, with 6 bases between them. The CDR3 totals 13 residues. CDR1 is MNHEY, CDR2 SVGEGT, per germline. The CDR3 loop reads CASSYSGSYEQYF. The DNA of the CDR3 is TGTGCCAGCAGTTACTCGGGCAGCTACGAGCAGTACTTC.

In the case of this clonotype: The junction departs from the called germline gene at one end, perhaps through a read error. The chain joins TRBV2 to TRBJ2-5; D perhaps matches TRBD1 (5 bases). CDR1 is SNHLY, CDR2 FYNNEI, per germline. CDR3 length: 13 amino acids. CDR3 loop: CASRGRYQETQHF. CDR3 nucleotides: TGTGCCAGCAGGGGGCGCTACCAAGAGACCCAGCACTTC.

This clonotype showed up many times. The chain uses TRBV5-1 and TRBJ2-5; 13 bases fit TRBD2. CDR3 length: 18 amino acids. Per the germline V gene, CDR1 is SGHRS and CDR2 is YFSETQ. V was clipped by 1 base and J by 2 bases; unmatched bases: 8. The CDR3 spells CASSLPRTSGGTQETQYF. CDR3 DNA: TGCGCCAGCAGCTTGCCCCGGACTAGCGGGGGTACTCAAGAGACCCAGTACTTC.

This clonotype has a count of ten or more. The chain recombines TRBV5-1 with TRBJ2-1; 10 nucleotides match TRBD1. V lost 4 bases and J lost 8; bases outside the gene matches: 6. CDR1 and CDR2 from the germline V gene are SGHRS and YFSETQ. The CDR3 totals 14 residues. DNA for the CDR3: TGCGCCAGCAGCCCGGGACAGGGGAGATATGAGCAGTTCTTC. It is translated as CASSPGQGRYEQFF.

There are many counts of this clonotype. This chain links TRBV7-9 with TRBJ1-2; the D is unclear. The CDR3 has 14 residues. The V end lost 6 bases, the J end lost 2 bases, and 13 bases lay between the germline ends. The germline CDR1 and CDR2 sequences are SEHNR and FQNEAQ (reference sequence). CDR3: CASRPTPLNYGYTF. The CDR3 nucleotides are TGTGCCAGCAGACCTACACCGCTCAACTATGGCTACACCTTC.